These 20 T cell receptor beta chains originate from one sample sequenced in a study of blood T cells in healthy people across ages. The authors ran a second PCR of about 7 to 11 cycles using a sample-barcoded 5' primer and a J-beta primer mix. Each CDR3 protein is one row after TCRdb ran MiXCR on the 5' RACE reads. The sample holds 780,000 or so distinct CDR3 sequences; around 25% are singletons and the top ten take more than 3%. Separately, the same data were catalogued under a study of T cells of mothers and their children.

The sequencing sample was made of blood. All receptors derive from a boy between 5 and 17 years old in good health.

Only one count was recorded for this clonotype. This sequence joins TRBV5-6 and TRBJ2-7; the match to TRBD2 covers 8 bases. After removal of 4 bases from V and 2 bases from J, the junction contained 5 bases not matched to a gene. Germline V gives CDR1 SGHDT, CDR2 YYEEEE. The CDR3 is 14 amino acids. CDR3 region: CASSHGTSPYEQYF. The CDR3 nucleotides are TGTGCCAGCAGCCACGGGACTAGTCCCTACGAGCAGTACTTC. The whole variable domain, filled in from reference TRBV5-6 and TRBJ2-7, reads DAGVTQSPTHLIKTRGQQVTLRCSPKSGHDTVSWYQQALGQGPQFIFQYYEEEERQRGNFPDRFSGHQFPNYSSELNVNALLLGDSALYLCASSHGTSPYEQYFGPGTRLTVT.

This clonotype was seen a handful of times. CDR3 nucleotide sequence: TGTGCCACCAGCAGAGGGGCCGTGGGGGATGGCAGGTACACTGAAGCTTTCTTT. This translates into CATSRGAVGDGRYTEAFF. J is TRBJ1-1 and V is TRBV15, with TRBD1 as a possible D gene (5 bases). Germline lookup yields CDR1 LNHNV and CDR2 YYDKDF (reference sequence). Trimming shortened V by 1 base and J by 3 bases, and 21 bases separated the two germline ends. CDR3 size: 18 residues.

This chain links TRBV12-3 or TRBV12-4 with TRBJ2-1, with TRBD2 matching 9 bases. Trimming cost V 1 base and J 3 bases; bases outside gene matches: 16. CDR3 size: 20 residues. The DNA for the CDR3 is TGTGCCAGCAGTTTAGGTAGCGGGAGAACGGGTAGTGATAACTACAATGAGCAGTTCTTC. This sequence encodes CASSLGSGRTGSDNYNEQFF.

This clonotype has more than one count but fewer than ten. This chain joins TRBV14 and TRBJ2-2, with D maybe TRBD2 (6 bases). CDR3 length: 16 residues. V was shortened by 1 base and J by 1 base, with 10 bases between the two germline ends. The V gene's germline CDR1 is SGHDN and CDR2 FVKESK. CDR3 coding DNA: TGTGCCAGCAGCCAAGTGGCGGGGTGGAACACCGGGGAGCTGTTTTTT. Translated: CASSQVAGWNTGELFF.

This clonotype was detected many times. V and J are TRBV14 and TRBJ2-7; TRBD2 matches 9 bases. The CDR3 length is 13 residues. CDR1 and CDR2 (germline): SGHDN, FVKESK. The J segment lost 4 bases and the V segment lost 4 bases, leaving 2 bases of the junction unmatched. Here the CDR3 DNA reads TGTGCCAGCAGCCGAGCGGGAGGATACGAGCAGTACTTC. Translation gives CASSRAGGYEQYF.

This clonotype was counted between two and nine times. The rearrangement joins TRBV20-1 to TRBJ2-5; 8 bases line up with TRBD2. The J call is in doubt because the DNA end fits TRBJ2-1 better. CDR1 and CDR2 (germline): DFQATT, SNEGSKA (reference sequence). CDR3 length: 14 amino acids. The CDR3 region is CSARDRSGSNEQFF. The CDR3 bases are TGCAGTGCTAGAGATCGGAGCGGGAGCAATGAGCAGTTCTTC.

This clonotype was seen more than once but under ten times. With a much larger clone just one base away, this may be a read error. This chain connects TRBV25-1 to TRBJ2-5; D is undetermined. Trimming removed 5 bases from V and 5 bases from J, with 3 bases in between. Germline-derived CDR1 and CDR2 are MGHDK and SYGVNS. The CDR3 runs 10 residues. The CDR3 bases are TGTGCCAGCAGTATGGAGACCCAGTACTTC. It is translated as CASSMETQYF.

This clonotype was detected a few times. The rearrangement uses TRBV6-5 and TRBJ2-3; D may be TRBD2 (6 bases). This CDR3 has 14 residues. Per germline, CDR1 MNHEY and CDR2 SVGAGI. V was clipped by 7 bases and J by 1 base, with 12 bases between them. For the CDR3, the DNA is TGTGCCAGCACCCCGACTAGTGGCACAGATACGCAGTATTTT. It codes for CASTPTSGTDTQYF.

This clonotype was observed a handful of times. This sequence joins TRBV20-1 and TRBJ2-7, with no clear D. Germline lookup yields CDR1 DFQATT and CDR2 SNEGSKA (reference sequence). The CDR3 is 9 residues long. Here the CDR3 DNA reads TGCAGCGTCGGCTACGAGCAGTACTTC. The encoded protein is CSVGYEQYF.

The V gene is TRBV29-1, the J gene TRBJ2-7; D is undetermined. This CDR3 is built from 12 residues. The germline V gene encodes CDR1 SQVTM and CDR2 ANQGSEA. Trimming shortened V by 1 base and J by 3 bases, and 7 bases separated the two germline ends. CDR3: CSVEVTDYEQYF. DNA for the CDR3: TGCAGCGTTGAAGTGACGGACTACGAGCAGTACTTC.

This clonotype was recorded a few times. The gene calls are TRBV9 and TRBJ2-1; 12 nucleotides match TRBD2. V was clipped by 4 bases and J by 8 bases; unmatched bases: 10. Germline assignment: CDR1 SGDLS and CDR2 YYNGEE. This CDR3 contains 16 residues. The CDR3 DNA reads TGTGCCAGCAGCCCCCTTGCGACTAGCGGGAGTTATGAGCAGTTCTTC. Translated, it gives CASSPLATSGSYEQFF.

This chain connects TRBV2 to TRBJ2-1, with D unclear. V lost 4 bases to trimming and J lost 9 bases, with 10 bases between them. Germline loops: CDR1 SNHLY, CDR2 FYNNEI. The CDR3 totals 12 residues. CDR3 protein: CASSVSAGEQFF. CDR3 in DNA: TGTGCCAGCAGTGTTTCAGCCGGTGAGCAGTTCTTC.

The chain combines TRBV5-6 with TRBJ2-7; weak D call: TRBD1 (6 bases). CDR3 length: 16 amino acids. The germline V gene has CDR1 SGHDT and CDR2 YYEEEE. Trimming took off 4 bases at V and 2 bases at J, with 19 bases between the two ends. As DNA, the CDR3 is TGTGCCAGCAGCCTGACCGGGACACCGGAACCCTACGAGCAGTACTTC. Translating it yields CASSLTGTPEPYEQYF.

This clonotype was observed a few times. The chain links TRBV2 to TRBJ1-2, with TRBD1 matching 9 bases. CDR3 length equals 17 residues. From germline, CDR1 is SNHLY and CDR2 FYNNEI. The junction had 15 bases not matched to a gene; V was cut back by 6 bases and J by 4 bases. CDR3 protein: CASSDQNTGGLGYGYTF. The CDR3 nucleotides are TGTGCCAGCAGCGATCAAAATACAGGGGGCTTGGGCTATGGCTACACCTTC. The full variable domain, its missing parts supplied by reference TRBV2 and TRBJ1-2, is EPEVTQTPSHQVTQMGQEVILRCVPISNHLYFYWYRQILGQKVEFLVSFYNNEISEKSEIFDDQFSVERPDGSNFTLKIRSTKLEDSAMYFCASSDQNTGGLGYGYTFGSGTRLTVV.

The gene calls are TRBV12-3 or TRBV12-4 and TRBJ2-7; D is undetermined. V gave up 4 bases and J gave up 4 bases, with 11 bases separating them. The CDR3 covers 13 residues. The CDR3 here is CASSWLQIYEQYF. In DNA form, the CDR3 reads TGTGCCAGCAGTTGGCTACAGATATACGAGCAGTACTTC.

This clonotype has just a few counts. This rearrangement joins TRBV28 to TRBJ2-5; either TRBD1 or TRBD2 may fit D (7 bases each). The CDR3 is made up of 12 amino acids. CDR1 and CDR2 from the germline V gene are MDHEN and SYDVKM. V was trimmed by 10 bases and J by 5 bases, leaving 14 bases between them. The CDR3 nucleotides read TGTGCCATCAGGGGGAGGGCGGAGACCCAGTACTTC. The encoded protein is CAIRGRAETQYF.

The V and J genes are TRBV29-1 and TRBJ1-1; 8 bases map to TRBD1. The CDR3 totals 11 residues. Germline CDR1 SQVTM, CDR2 ANQGSEA. This CDR3 reads CQGAVNTEAFF. CDR3 coding DNA: TGCCAGGGGGCGGTGAACACTGAAGCTTTCTTT.

J is TRBJ2-1 and V is TRBV4-1, with D unclear. This CDR3 is built from 15 residues. With 1 base removed from V and 0 bases from J, the gap between germline ends came to 7 bases. Looked up from germline, CDR1 is MGHRA and CDR2 is YSYEKL. The CDR3 region is CASSQVWGSYNEQFF. CDR3 in DNA: TGCGCCAGCAGCCAAGTCTGGGGCTCCTACAATGAGCAGTTCTTC.

Here the CDR3 reads CASSRGDFEKLFF. The CDR3, as DNA: TGTGCCAGCAGCAGGGGAGATTTTGAAAAACTGTTTTTT. This chain uses TRBV7-9 with TRBJ1-4; D may be TRBD1 (5 bases). The ends were cut back, 5 bases at V and 7 bases at J, with 11 bases in the middle. Germline lookup yields CDR1 SEHNR and CDR2 FQNEAQ (reference sequence). CDR3 length: 13 residues.

The J gene is TRBJ2-5, the V gene TRBV27; D is undetermined. The end of the DNA aligns better with TRBJ2-7, so the J call may be wrong. CDR1 is MNHEY and CDR2 is SMNVEV in the germline V gene (reference sequence). This CDR3 has 14 residues. CDR3 loop: CASSFSRSGYEQYF. The CDR3 region has the DNA TGTGCCAGCAGTTTTTCGAGGTCAGGCTACGAGCAGTACTTC.